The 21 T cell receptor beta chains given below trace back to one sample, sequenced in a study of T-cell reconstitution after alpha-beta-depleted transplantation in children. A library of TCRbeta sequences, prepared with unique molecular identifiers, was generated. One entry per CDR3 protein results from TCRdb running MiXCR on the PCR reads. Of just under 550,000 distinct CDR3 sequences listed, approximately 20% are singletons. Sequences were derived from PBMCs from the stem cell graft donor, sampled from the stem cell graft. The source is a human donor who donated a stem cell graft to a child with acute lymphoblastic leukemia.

The CDR3 reads CASSSGTSGIRQYF. For the CDR3, the DNA is TGTGCCAGCTCATCAGGGACTAGCGGGATAAGGCAGTACTTC. The rearrangement uses TRBV18 and TRBJ2-7, with 13 bases identical to TRBD2. Germline CDR1 KGHSH, CDR2 LQKENI. The CDR3 has 14 amino acids. The J segment lost 9 bases and the V segment lost 5 bases, leaving 7 bases of the junction unmatched.

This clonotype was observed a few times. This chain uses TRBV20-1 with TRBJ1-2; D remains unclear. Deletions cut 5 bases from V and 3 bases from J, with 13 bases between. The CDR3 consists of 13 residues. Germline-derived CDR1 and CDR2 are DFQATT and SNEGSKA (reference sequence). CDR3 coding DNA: TGCAGTGCTGCCCCCACAGCCGACTATGGCTACACCTTC. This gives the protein CSAAPTADYGYTF.

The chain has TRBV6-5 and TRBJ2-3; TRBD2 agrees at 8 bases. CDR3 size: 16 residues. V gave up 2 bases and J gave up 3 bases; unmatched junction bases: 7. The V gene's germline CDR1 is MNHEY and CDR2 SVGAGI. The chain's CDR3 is CASSYTLAGSTDTQYF. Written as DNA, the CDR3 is TGTGCCAGCAGTTACACTTTAGCGGGATCGACAGATACGCAGTATTTT.

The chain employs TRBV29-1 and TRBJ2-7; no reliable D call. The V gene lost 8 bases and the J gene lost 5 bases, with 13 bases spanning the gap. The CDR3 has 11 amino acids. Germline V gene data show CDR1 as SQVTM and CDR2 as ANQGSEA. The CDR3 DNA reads TGCAGCCACATCCGGCCCCACGAGCAGTACTTC. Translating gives CSHIRPHEQYF.

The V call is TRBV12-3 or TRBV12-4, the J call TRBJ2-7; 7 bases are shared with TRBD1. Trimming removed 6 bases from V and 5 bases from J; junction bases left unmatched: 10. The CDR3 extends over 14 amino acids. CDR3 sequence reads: CASSPIDRADEQYF. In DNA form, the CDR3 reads TGTGCCAGCAGCCCCATCGACAGGGCCGACGAGCAGTACTTC.

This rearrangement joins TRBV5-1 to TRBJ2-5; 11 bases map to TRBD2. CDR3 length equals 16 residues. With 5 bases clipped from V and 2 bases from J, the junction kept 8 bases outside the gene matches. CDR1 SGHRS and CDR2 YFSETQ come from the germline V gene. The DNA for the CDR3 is TGCGCCAGCAGGGTACCGATAGCGGGAGGGCAAGAGACCCAGTACTTC. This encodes CASRVPIAGGQETQYF.

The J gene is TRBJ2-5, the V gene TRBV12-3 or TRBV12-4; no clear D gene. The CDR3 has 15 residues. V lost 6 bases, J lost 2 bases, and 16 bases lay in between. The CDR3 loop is CASRPRNSDQETQYF. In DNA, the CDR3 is TGTGCCAGCAGGCCAAGAAACAGCGATCAAGAGACCCAGTACTTC.

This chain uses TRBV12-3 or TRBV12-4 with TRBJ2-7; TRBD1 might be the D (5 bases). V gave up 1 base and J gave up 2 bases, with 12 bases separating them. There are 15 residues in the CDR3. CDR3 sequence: CASSLVQVSPYEQYF. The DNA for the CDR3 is TGTGCCAGCAGTTTAGTACAGGTATCCCCCTACGAGCAGTACTTC.

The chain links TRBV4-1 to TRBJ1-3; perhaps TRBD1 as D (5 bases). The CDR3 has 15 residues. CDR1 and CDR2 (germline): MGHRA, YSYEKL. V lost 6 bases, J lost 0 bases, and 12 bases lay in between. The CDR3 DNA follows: TGCGCCAGCAGACCGGGACGGAGCTCTGGAAACACCATATATTTT. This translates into CASRPGRSSGNTIYF.

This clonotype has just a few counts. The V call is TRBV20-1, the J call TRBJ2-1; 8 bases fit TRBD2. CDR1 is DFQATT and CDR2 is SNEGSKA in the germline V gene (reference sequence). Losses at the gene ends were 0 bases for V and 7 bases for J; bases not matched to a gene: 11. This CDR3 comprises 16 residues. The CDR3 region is CSARDESGRFLNEQFF. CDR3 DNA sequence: TGCAGTGCTAGAGATGAAAGCGGGAGATTTTTAAATGAGCAGTTCTTC.

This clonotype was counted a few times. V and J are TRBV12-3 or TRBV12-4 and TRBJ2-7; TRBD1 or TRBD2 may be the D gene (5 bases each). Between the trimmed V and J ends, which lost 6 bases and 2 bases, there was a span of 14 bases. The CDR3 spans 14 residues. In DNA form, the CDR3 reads TGTGCCAGCAGCTGGGACGGTTCTGCCTACGAGCAGTACTTC. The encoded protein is CASSWDGSAYEQYF.

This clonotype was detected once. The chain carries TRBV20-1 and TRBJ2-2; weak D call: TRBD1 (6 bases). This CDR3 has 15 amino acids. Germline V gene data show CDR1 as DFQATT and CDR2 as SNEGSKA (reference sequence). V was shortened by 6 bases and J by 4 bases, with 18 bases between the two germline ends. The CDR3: CSASTGTVFTGELFF. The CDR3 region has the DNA TGCAGTGCGAGTACAGGGACCGTTTTCACCGGGGAGCTGTTTTTT.

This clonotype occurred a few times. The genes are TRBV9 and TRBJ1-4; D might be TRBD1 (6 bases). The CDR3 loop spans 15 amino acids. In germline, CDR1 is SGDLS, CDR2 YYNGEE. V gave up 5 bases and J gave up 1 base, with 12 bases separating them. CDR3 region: CASSDEGGTNEKLFF. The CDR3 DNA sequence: TGTGCCAGCAGTGACGAAGGGGGAACTAATGAAAAACTGTTTTTT.

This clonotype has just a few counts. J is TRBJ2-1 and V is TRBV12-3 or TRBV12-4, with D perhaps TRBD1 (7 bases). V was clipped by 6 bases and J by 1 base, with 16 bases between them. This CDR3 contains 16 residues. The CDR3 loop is CASRSQGGLSYNEQFF. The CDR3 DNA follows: TGTGCCAGCAGAAGCCAGGGGGGCCTATCCTACAATGAGCAGTTCTTC.

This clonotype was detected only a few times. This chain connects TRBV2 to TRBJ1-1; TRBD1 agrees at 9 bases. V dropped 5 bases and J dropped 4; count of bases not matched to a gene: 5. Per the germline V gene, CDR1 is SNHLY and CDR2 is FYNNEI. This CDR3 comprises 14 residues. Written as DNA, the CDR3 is TGTGCCAGCAGTCACTGGACAGGGGTCACTGAAGCTTTCTTT. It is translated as CASSHWTGVTEAFF.

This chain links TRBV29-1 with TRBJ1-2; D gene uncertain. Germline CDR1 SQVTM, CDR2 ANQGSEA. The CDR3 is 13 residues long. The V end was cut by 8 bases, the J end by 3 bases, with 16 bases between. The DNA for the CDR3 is TGCAGCTCCGAGCCCTCCCGCGACTATGGCTACACCTTC. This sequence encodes CSSEPSRDYGYTF. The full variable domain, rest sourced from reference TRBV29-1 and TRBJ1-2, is SAVISQKPSRDICQRGTSLTIQCQVDSQVTMMFWYRQQPGQSLTLIATANQGSEATYESGFVIDKFPISRPNLTFSTLTVSNMSPEDSSIYLCSSEPSRDYGYTFGSGTRLTVV.

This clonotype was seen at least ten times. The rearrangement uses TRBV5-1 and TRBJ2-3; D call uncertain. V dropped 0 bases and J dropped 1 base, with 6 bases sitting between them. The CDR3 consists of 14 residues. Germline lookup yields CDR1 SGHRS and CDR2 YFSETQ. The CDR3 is CASSLVRGTDTQYF. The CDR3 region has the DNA TGCGCCAGCAGCTTGGTAAGGGGCACAGATACGCAGTATTTT.

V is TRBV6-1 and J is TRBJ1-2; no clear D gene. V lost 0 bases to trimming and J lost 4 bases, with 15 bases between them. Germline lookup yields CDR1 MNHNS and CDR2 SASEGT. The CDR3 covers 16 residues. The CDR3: CASSEAGGSGGYGYTF. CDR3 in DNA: TGTGCCAGCAGTGAAGCGGGAGGGTCGGGCGGCTATGGCTACACCTTC.

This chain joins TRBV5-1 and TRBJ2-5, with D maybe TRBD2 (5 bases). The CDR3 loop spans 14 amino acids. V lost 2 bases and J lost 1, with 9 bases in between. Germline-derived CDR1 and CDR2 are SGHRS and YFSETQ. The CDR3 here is CASSFNGIQETQYF. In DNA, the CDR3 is TGCGCCAGCAGCTTCAACGGGATCCAAGAGACCCAGTACTTC.

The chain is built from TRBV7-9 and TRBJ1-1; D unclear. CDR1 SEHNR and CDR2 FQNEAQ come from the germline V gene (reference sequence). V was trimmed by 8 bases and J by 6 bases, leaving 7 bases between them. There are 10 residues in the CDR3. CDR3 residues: CASRTSEAFF. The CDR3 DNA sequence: TGTGCCAGCCGCACATCTGAAGCTTTCTTT.

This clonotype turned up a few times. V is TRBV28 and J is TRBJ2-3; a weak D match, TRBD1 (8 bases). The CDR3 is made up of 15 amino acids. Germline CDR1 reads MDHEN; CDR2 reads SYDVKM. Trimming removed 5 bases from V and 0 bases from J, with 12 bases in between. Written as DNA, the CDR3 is TGTGCCAGCAGTACAGGGGGGGGTAGCACAGATACGCAGTATTTT. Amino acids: CASSTGGGSTDTQYF.